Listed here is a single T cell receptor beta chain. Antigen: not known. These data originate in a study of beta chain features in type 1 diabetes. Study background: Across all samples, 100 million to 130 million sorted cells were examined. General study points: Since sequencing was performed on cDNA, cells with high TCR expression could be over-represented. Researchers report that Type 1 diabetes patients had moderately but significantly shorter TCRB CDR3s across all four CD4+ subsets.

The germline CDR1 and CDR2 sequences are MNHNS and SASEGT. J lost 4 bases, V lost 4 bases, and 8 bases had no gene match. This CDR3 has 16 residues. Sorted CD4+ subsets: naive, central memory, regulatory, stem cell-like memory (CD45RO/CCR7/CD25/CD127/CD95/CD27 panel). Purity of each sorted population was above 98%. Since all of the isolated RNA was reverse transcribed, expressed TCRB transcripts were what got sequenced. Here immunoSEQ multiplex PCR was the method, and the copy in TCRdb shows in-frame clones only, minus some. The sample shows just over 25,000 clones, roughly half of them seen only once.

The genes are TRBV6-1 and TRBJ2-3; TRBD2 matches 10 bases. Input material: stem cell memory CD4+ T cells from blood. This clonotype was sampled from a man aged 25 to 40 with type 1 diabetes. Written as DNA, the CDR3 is TGTGCCAGCAGTGGATCCAGCGGGGGGGCCCCAGATACGCAGTATTTT. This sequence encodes CASSGSSGGAPDTQYF.